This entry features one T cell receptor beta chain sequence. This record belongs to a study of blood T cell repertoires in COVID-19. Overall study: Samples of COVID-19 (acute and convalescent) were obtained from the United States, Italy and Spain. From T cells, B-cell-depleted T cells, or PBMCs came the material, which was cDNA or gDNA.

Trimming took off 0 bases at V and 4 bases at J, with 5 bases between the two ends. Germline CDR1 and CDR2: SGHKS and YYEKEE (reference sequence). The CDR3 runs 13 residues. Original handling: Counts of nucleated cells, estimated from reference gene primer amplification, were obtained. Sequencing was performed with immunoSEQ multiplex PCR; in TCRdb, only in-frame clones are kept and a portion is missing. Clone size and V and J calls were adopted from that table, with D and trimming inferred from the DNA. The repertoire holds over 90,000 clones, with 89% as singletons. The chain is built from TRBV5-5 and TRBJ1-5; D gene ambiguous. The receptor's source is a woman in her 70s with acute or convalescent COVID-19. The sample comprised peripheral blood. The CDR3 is CASSLGQNQPQHF. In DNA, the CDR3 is TGTGCCAGCAGCTTGGGCCAGAATCAGCCCCAGCATTTT.